This entry lists 14 T cell receptor beta chains sequenced from one sample in a study of PD-1 blockade in classical Hodgkin lymphoma (dated by TCRdb to 2018 to 2021). The library was made by the immunoSEQ multiplex PCR assay. TCRdb re-hosts the immuneACCESS table, in-frame sequences only. Its copies lack some clones; in the studies checked, an unresolved V gene accounts for under half of them, and the cause for the rest is not known. Recorded for this sample are about 7,100 clones; roughly 79% of them occurred a single time. The top ten hold 7.5% to 10% of the sample. The time point label of this sample denotes: newly diagnosed, previously untreated cHL patient sample. Sequences were obtained from peripheral blood mononuclear cells (PBMCs). Receptor source: a human donor with classical Hodgkin lymphoma.

The V gene is TRBV30, the J gene TRBJ1-6; perhaps TRBD1 as D (5 bases). The CDR3 is made up of 13 amino acids. The germline gives CDR1 GTSNPN, CDR2 SVGIG (reference sequence). Trimming stripped 1 base from V and 9 bases from J, with 10 bases between. As DNA, the CDR3 is TGTGCCTGGAGTGGAAGGGGATTTTCACCCCTCCACTTT. As protein: CAWSGRGFSPLHF.

This chain joins TRBV11-2 and TRBJ2-3; 9 bases are shared with TRBD2. J lost 2 bases, V lost 3 bases, and 6 bases had no gene match. The CDR3 covers 16 residues. The germline CDR1 and CDR2 sequences are SGHAT and FQNNGV. CDR3 bases: TGTGCCAGCAGCTTGTGGACTAGCGCCTACACAGATACGCAGTATTTT. Translation: CASSLWTSAYTDTQYF.

The chain uses TRBV11-2 and TRBJ1-1; D is undetermined. V shed 3 bases and J shed 4 bases, with 9 bases lying between them. The CDR3 spans 13 residues. CDR1 is SGHAT and CDR2 is FQNNGV in the germline V gene. The CDR3 sequence: CASSFQDFTEAFF. CDR3 in DNA: TGTGCCAGCAGCTTCCAGGACTTCACTGAAGCTTTCTTT.

CDR3 coding DNA: TGTGCCACCAGCAGGGTAGCAGATACGCAGTATTTT. Its translation is CATSRVADTQYF. The V and J genes are TRBV15 and TRBJ2-3; the D is unclear. The CDR3 is 12 residues long. V lost 3 bases, J lost 4 bases, and 5 bases lay in between. Germline V gene sequence: CDR1 LNHNV, CDR2 YYDKDF (reference sequence).

V and J are TRBV7-8 and TRBJ1-5; D is undetermined. V gave up 2 bases and J gave up 0 bases, with 5 bases separating them. This CDR3 has 14 residues. The germline gives CDR1 SGHVS, CDR2 FQNEAQ. The CDR3 sequence is CASSLTSSNQPQHF. In DNA form, the CDR3 reads TGTGCCAGCAGCTTAACCAGTAGCAATCAGCCCCAGCATTTT.

V and J are TRBV5-1 and TRBJ1-5, with D perhaps TRBD1 (5 bases). The V gene lost 0 bases and the J gene lost 7 bases, with 14 bases spanning the gap. Germline V CDR1 and CDR2: SGHRS, YFSETQ. The CDR3 contains 15 residues. CDR3 amino acids: CASSLEGGAGQPQHF. The CDR3 nucleotides read TGCGCCAGCAGCTTGGAGGGAGGGGCCGGGCAGCCCCAGCATTTT.

The chain recombines TRBV29-1 with TRBJ2-1; D not resolved. CDR3 length: 15 residues. Germline loops: CDR1 SQVTM, CDR2 ANQGSEA. Trimming removed 4 bases from V and 6 bases from J, with 19 bases in between. CDR3 protein: CSVARATHPLNEQFF. Here the CDR3 DNA reads TGCAGCGTTGCCCGGGCCACTCATCCCCTCAATGAGCAGTTCTTC.

In this sample, this clone turned up a few times. This chain links TRBV6-6 with TRBJ2-5; D gene ambiguous. V was trimmed by 0 bases and J by 5 bases, leaving 4 bases between them. CDR3 length: 12 amino acids. Germline lookup yields CDR1 MNHNY and CDR2 SVGAGI (reference sequence). In DNA, the CDR3 is TGTGCCAGCAGTTACTCCCGGGAGACCCAGTACTTC. This encodes CASSYSRETQYF.

This sequence joins TRBV7-6 and TRBJ1-1, with D possibly being TRBD1 (6 bases). Germline V gene lookup returns CDR1 SGHVS and CDR2 FNYEAQ. Trimming removed 6 bases at V and 0 bases at J, with 11 bases between. This CDR3 spans 14 amino acids. The DNA of the CDR3 is TGTGCCAGCAGGAGGGGGGGACTGAACACTGAAGCTTTCTTT. This translates into CASRRGGLNTEAFF.

V and J are TRBV6-1 and TRBJ2-7; D uncertain. CDR1 is MNHNS, CDR2 SASEGT, per germline. V lost 5 bases and J 0 bases, leaving 8 bases between the germline ends. CDR3 length: 13 amino acids. The CDR3 bases are TGTGCCAGCAGTATTATGTCCTCCTACGAGCAGTACTTC. This sequence encodes CASSIMSSYEQYF.

J is TRBJ1-1 and V is TRBV9; D unresolved. V lost 2 bases and J 0 bases, leaving 5 bases between the germline ends. The CDR3 contains 13 residues. The germline CDR1 and CDR2 sequences are SGDLS and YYNGEE. The CDR3 spells CASSVLVNTEAFF. The CDR3 DNA is TGTGCCAGCAGCGTCCTAGTGAACACTGAAGCTTTCTTT.

This clone was recorded a few times. The V call is TRBV19, the J call TRBJ1-6; D is uncertain. CDR3 length equals 13 residues. Germline CDR1 is LNHDA and CDR2 is SQIVND (reference sequence). Between the trimmed V and J ends, which lost 8 bases and 3 bases, there was a span of 8 bases. CDR3 region: CASGGLYNSPLHF. DNA of the CDR3: TGTGCCAGTGGAGGACTCTATAATTCACCCCTCCACTTT.

This clone was detected only a few times. The chain has TRBV5-4 and TRBJ1-2, with D possibly being TRBD1 (5 bases). Trimming removed 3 bases at V and 8 bases at J, with 14 bases between. Germline CDR1 SGHNT, CDR2 YYREEE (reference sequence). CDR3 size: 13 residues. The CDR3 nucleotides read TGTGCCAGCAGCTCGACAGCAAGTTTAGGCTACACCTTC. Its protein product is CASSSTASLGYTF. The whole variable domain, remainder taken from reference TRBV5-4 and TRBJ1-2, is ETGVTQSPTHLIKTRGQQVTLRCSSQSGHNTVSWYQQALGQGPQFIFQYYREEENGRGNFPPRFSGLQFPNYSSELNVNALELDDSALYLCASSSTASLGYTFGSGTRLTVV.

In its sample, this clone was seen once. V usage is TRBV18 and J usage is TRBJ1-1; D perhaps matches TRBD1 (6 bases). In germline, CDR1 is KGHSH, CDR2 LQKENI. Deletions cut 4 bases from V and 3 bases from J, with 24 bases between. The CDR3 runs to 18 residues. This CDR3 is CASSQHREGIGGDTEAFF. The CDR3 region has the DNA TGTGCCAGCTCACAGCACAGGGAGGGAATAGGCGGGGACACTGAAGCTTTCTTT.